This entry lists 24 T cell receptor beta chains sequenced from one sample in a study of blood T cell repertoires in COVID-19. Repertoires were generated with immunoSEQ multiplex PCR, while TCRdb's copy carries only in-frame clones and drops some. The table lists more than 85,000 clones, about 79% of them singletons. The sequenced material came from peripheral blood. These receptors were taken from a woman aged 50 to 60 with acute or convalescent COVID-19.

The chain is built from TRBV28 and TRBJ1-4; D might be TRBD1 (5 bases). The CDR3 totals 15 residues. V was clipped by 6 bases and J by 10 bases, with 21 bases between them. Germline CDR1 MDHEN, CDR2 SYDVKM. In DNA, the CDR3 is TGTGCCAGCAGGGGGGGATCCGCTGGTAATTCAAAACTGTTTTTT. Protein product: CASRGGSAGNSKLFF. The variable domain in full, with the rest retrieved from reference TRBV28 and TRBJ1-4, is DVKVTQSSRYLVKRTGEKVFLECVQDMDHENMFWYRQDPGLGLRLIYFSYDVKMKEKGDIPEGYSVSREKKERFSLILESASTNQTSMYLCASRGGSAGNSKLFFGSGTQLSVL.

The genes are TRBV7-2 and TRBJ1-5, with D perhaps matching TRBD1 (5 bases). The length of the CDR3 is 17 residues. The germline gives CDR1 SGHTA, CDR2 FQGNSA. Trimming left V 1 base short and J 0 bases short, with 13 bases between. The CDR3 DNA sequence: TGTGCCAGCAGCTTAGGAGCAGGGATGGATAGCAATCAGCCCCAGCATTTT. This translates into CASSLGAGMDSNQPQHF.

The rearrangement uses TRBV9 and TRBJ1-2; 10 nucleotides agree with TRBD1. CDR1 is SGDLS and CDR2 is YYNGEE in the germline V gene. Trimming cost V 5 bases and J 2 bases; bases outside gene matches: 9. The CDR3 runs to 16 residues. Here the CDR3 DNA reads TGTGCCAGCAGGCCGGGACAGGGGAGTCTAAACTATGGCTACACCTTC. Protein sequence: CASRPGQGSLNYGYTF. Filled out from reference TRBV9 and TRBJ1-2, the complete variable domain reads DSGVTQTPKHLITATGQRVTLRCSPRSGDLSVYWYQQSLDQGLQFLIQYYNGEERAKGNILERFSAQQFPDLHSELNLSSLELGDSALYFCASRPGQGSLNYGYTFGSGTRLTVV.

The chain uses TRBV2 and TRBJ1-5; D remains unclear. The germline V gene has CDR1 SNHLY and CDR2 FYNNEI. The CDR3 runs 13 residues. V was clipped by 2 bases and J by 4 bases, with 6 bases between them. CDR3 in amino acids: CASSERENQPQHF. CDR3 coding DNA: TGTGCCAGCAGTGAAAGGGAGAATCAGCCCCAGCATTTT.

The chain employs TRBV29-1 and TRBJ1-2, with 10 bases lining up with TRBD1. Germline-derived CDR1 and CDR2 are SQVTM and ANQGSEA. The CDR3 length is 13 residues. V lost 7 bases and J lost 3; bases outside the gene matches: 5. The CDR3 DNA reads TGCAGCGCCGAGACAGGGGGCGACTATGGCTACACCTTC. Its protein is CSAETGGDYGYTF.

V gene TRBV28 combines with J gene TRBJ2-7; TRBD1 agrees at 7 bases. Germline V gives CDR1 MDHEN, CDR2 SYDVKM. The CDR3 is 15 amino acids. The V gene end was trimmed by 6 bases and the J gene end by 3 bases; junction bases not matched to a gene: 11. The CDR3 nucleotides read TGTGCCAGCAGGCGGTATACAGGGGAGAACTACGAGCAGTACTTC. Amino acid sequence: CASRRYTGENYEQYF. The variable domain in full, with the rest retrieved from reference TRBV28 and TRBJ2-7, is DVKVTQSSRYLVKRTGEKVFLECVQDMDHENMFWYRQDPGLGLRLIYFSYDVKMKEKGDIPEGYSVSREKKERFSLILESASTNQTSMYLCASRRYTGENYEQYFGPGTRLTVT.

The chain carries TRBV28 and TRBJ1-3, with 8 nucleotides matching TRBD1. Germline CDR1 is MDHEN and CDR2 is SYDVKM. V lost 3 bases, J lost 4 bases, and 14 bases stayed unmatched. The CDR3 runs to 18 residues. This CDR3 reads CASSFPGQGHYSGNTIYF. CDR3 sequence (DNA): TGTGCCAGCAGTTTCCCAGGACAGGGACATTATTCAGGAAACACCATATATTTT.

Comment on this clone: Other DNA sequences of this sample code for an identical CDR3. The rearrangement links TRBV28 to TRBJ1-6, with D unclear. The length of the CDR3 is 15 residues. CDR1 is MDHEN and CDR2 is SYDVKM in the germline V gene. V was pared by 3 bases and J by 4 bases, with 10 bases between. In DNA, the CDR3 is TGTGCCAGCAGTTTGGGCGGAGGGTATAATTCACCCCTCCACTTT. Translation gives CASSLGGGYNSPLHF.

The chain links TRBV7-8 to TRBJ1-5; D perhaps matches TRBD1 (6 bases). With 0 bases removed from V and 4 bases from J, the gap between germline ends came to 7 bases. The CDR3 totals 14 residues. Germline loops: CDR1 SGHVS, CDR2 FQNEAQ. Written as DNA, the CDR3 is TGTGCCAGCAGCTTAGCAGGGACAAATCAGCCCCAGCATTTT. Its translation is CASSLAGTNQPQHF.

The V gene is TRBV6-6, the J gene TRBJ1-1; 7 bases are a match to TRBD1. This CDR3 has 12 residues. Germline CDR1 MNHNY, CDR2 SVGAGI (reference sequence). V shed 5 bases, J shed 7 bases, and the junction held 4 bases outside the gene matches. CDR3 sequence: CASSRDRDEAFF. The CDR3 bases are TGTGCCAGCAGTCGTGACAGGGATGAAGCTTTCTTT.

This CDR3 reads CSVPGSSRDEQYF. The CDR3 DNA reads as TGCAGCGTTCCCGGGTCCTCGAGGGACGAGCAGTACTTC. This chain uses TRBV29-1 with TRBJ2-7; a weak D match, TRBD2 (5 bases). Per the germline V gene, CDR1 is SQVTM and CDR2 is ANQGSEA. The CDR3 is 13 amino acids. Deletions cut 5 bases from V and 5 bases from J, with 16 bases between.

The V and J genes are TRBV3-1 (or the pseudogene TRBV3-2) and TRBJ1-2; the match to TRBD1 covers 8 bases. This CDR3 spans 13 amino acids. V shed 4 bases and J 7 bases; nucleotides not matched to a gene: 5. Germline V gives CDR1 LGHDT, CDR2 YNNKEL (reference sequence). The CDR3 sequence: CASSPRQGSGYTF. The CDR3 coding sequence is TGTGCCAGCAGCCCACGACAGGGGTCTGGCTACACCTTC.

The rearrangement links TRBV30 to TRBJ1-1; D is possibly TRBD1 (6 bases). CDR3 length: 14 residues. With 0 bases removed from V and 7 bases from J, the gap between germline ends came to 15 bases. Germline lookup yields CDR1 GTSNPN and CDR2 SVGIG (reference sequence). The CDR3 DNA follows: TGTGCCTGGAGTGTATCCAGGGGAAGTGGTGAAGCTTTCTTT. Translating gives CAWSVSRGSGEAFF.

The rearrangement uses TRBV27 and TRBJ2-1; TRBD2 is a possible D gene (6 bases). With 3 bases removed from V and 0 bases from J, the gap between germline ends came to 9 bases. The CDR3 length is 15 residues. Germline V gene data show CDR1 as MNHEY and CDR2 as SMNVEV (reference sequence). CDR3 DNA sequence: TGTGCCAGCAGTTTGGACGGGAGCTCCTACAATGAGCAGTTCTTC. It codes for CASSLDGSSYNEQFF.

The chain is built from TRBV27 and TRBJ2-7, with D maybe TRBD2 (6 bases). Germline V gene lookup returns CDR1 MNHEY and CDR2 SMNVEV (reference sequence). Trimming stripped 6 bases from V and 2 bases from J, with 14 bases between. CDR3 length: 14 residues. In nucleotides, the CDR3 is TGTGCCAGCAGGATTTTCGGCGGGGCCTACGAGCAGTACTTC. Translation: CASRIFGGAYEQYF.

The chain carries TRBV27 and TRBJ1-6; D is possibly TRBD1 (6 bases). The CDR3 is made up of 14 amino acids. Trimming removed 5 bases at V and 7 bases at J, with 12 bases between. Germline lookup yields CDR1 MNHEY and CDR2 SMNVEV (reference sequence). The CDR3 DNA reads TGTGCCAGCAGTCTCGGACAGAAAAATTCACCCCTCCACTTT. Protein sequence: CASSLGQKNSPLHF.

The chain employs TRBV5-1 and TRBJ2-5; TRBD2 might be the D (6 bases). Per germline, CDR1 SGHRS and CDR2 YFSETQ. This CDR3 contains 14 residues. V was shortened by 7 bases and J by 0 bases, with 13 bases between the two germline ends. The DNA of the CDR3 is TGCGCCAGCTCCCCTGGGGGGTACCAAGAGACCCAGTACTTC. Translation: CASSPGGYQETQYF. The full variable domain, rest sourced from reference TRBV5-1 and TRBJ2-5, is KAGVTQTPRYLIKTRGQQVTLSCSPISGHRSVSWYQQTPGQGLQFLFEYFSETQRNKGNFPGRFSGRQFSNSRSEMNVSTLELGDSALYLCASSPGGYQETQYFGPGTRLLVL.

The chain joins TRBV7-2 to TRBJ1-2; TRBD1 is a possible D gene (6 bases). CDR3 length: 14 amino acids. From germline, CDR1 is SGHTA and CDR2 FQGNSA. Between the trimmed V and J ends, which lost 3 bases and 8 bases, there was a span of 16 bases. CDR3 sequence (DNA): TGTGCCAGCAGCTTTTCTGGGGGCAATGAGGGCTACACCTTC. Translated, it gives CASSFSGGNEGYTF.

This clone was recorded at least ten times. The chain combines TRBV6-1 with TRBJ1-2; a possible D gene is TRBD1 (5 bases). With 3 bases removed from V and 7 bases from J, the gap between germline ends came to 15 bases. The CDR3 totals 14 residues. Germline V gene lookup returns CDR1 MNHNS and CDR2 SASEGT. The DNA for the CDR3 is TGTGCCAGCAGTGACAGCGCTGGGAGGGGTGGCTACACCTTC. It translates to CASSDSAGRGGYTF.

The chain combines TRBV7-3 with TRBJ2-2; tentative D call: TRBD1 (7 bases). Germline-derived CDR1 and CDR2 are SGHTA and FQGTGA. Trimming stripped 5 bases from V and 4 bases from J, with 14 bases between. This CDR3 comprises 15 residues. CDR3 in amino acids: CASSVRQGGTGELFF. The CDR3 coding sequence is TGTGCCAGCAGCGTAAGACAGGGAGGCACCGGGGAGCTGTTTTTT.

This clone has just a few counts. This chain connects TRBV4-2 to TRBJ2-7; 7 nucleotides line up with TRBD2. Trimming cost V 2 bases and J 0 bases; bases outside gene matches: 4. Looked up from germline, CDR1 is LGHNA and CDR2 is YNFKEQ. CDR3 length: 15 residues. The CDR3 here is CASSQTAGHSYEQYF. CDR3 DNA sequence: TGTGCCAGCAGCCAAACAGCGGGGCACTCCTACGAGCAGTACTTC.

This rearrangement joins TRBV9 to TRBJ1-5; 7 bases fit TRBD1. Trimming cost V 4 bases and J 7 bases; bases outside gene matches: 8. CDR1 is SGDLS and CDR2 is YYNGEE in the germline V gene. This CDR3 is built from 14 residues. CDR3 region: CASSQGVGGQPQHF. DNA of the CDR3: TGTGCCAGCAGCCAGGGGGTAGGGGGGCAGCCCCAGCATTTT.

The V and J genes are TRBV3-1 (or the pseudogene TRBV3-2) and TRBJ1-1, with D uncertain. Germline V gene lookup returns CDR1 LGHDT and CDR2 YNNKEL (reference sequence). The CDR3 is made up of 11 amino acids. V lost 0 bases, J lost 10 bases, and 6 bases lay in between. CDR3 nucleotide sequence: TGTGCCAGCAGCCAAGAGGGCCGAGCTTTCTTT. Its translation: CASSQEGRAFF.

The rearrangement joins TRBV6-5 to TRBJ1-4, with D tentatively TRBD1 (5 bases). CDR3 length: 14 amino acids. The germline V and J ends were trimmed by 2 bases and 15 bases, with 19 bases remaining between them. Germline V gives CDR1 MNHEY, CDR2 SVGAGI. The CDR3: CASSYDWLGQILFF. The CDR3 DNA is TGTGCCAGCAGTTACGACTGGCTTGGACAAATCTTGTTTTTT.